Shown below are 2 T cell receptor beta chains from a single sample sequenced in a study of OX40 agonist ivuxolimab in advanced cancers. Libraries came from the immunoSEQ multiplex PCR assay. In TCRdb, the immuneACCESS table is reduced to in-frame sequences with V and J assigned. These tables do not hold every clone; where another copy was compared, an unresolved V gene accounts for under half, and the others remain unexplained. The sample includes tens of thousands of clones, with over 75% observed a single time. The ten largest clones represent roughly 24% of the sample. This specimen consisted of CD4+ or CD8+ T cells sorted from blood, obtained in a trial of the OX40 agonist ivuxolimab. All receptors derive from an adult with an advanced solid tumor such as melanoma, head and neck, liver or kidney cancer.

CDR3 loop: CASSPTSGRQFF. CDR3 in DNA: TGTGCCAGCAGTCCGACTAGCGGGAGACAGTTCTTC. This chain joins TRBV6-6 and TRBJ2-1; 12 bases agree with TRBD2. CDR3 length: 12 residues. The trim removed 5 bases at V and 13 bases at J, leaving 3 bases unmatched. Germline CDR1 and CDR2: MNHNY and SVGAGI (reference sequence).

This clone was found once. The V call is TRBV7-9, the J call TRBJ1-1, with TRBD1 identical over 7 bases. Looked up from germline, CDR1 is SEHNR and CDR2 is FQNEAQ (reference sequence). Trimming at V came to 5 bases and at J to 6 bases, leaving 6 bases not matched to a gene. The length of the CDR3 is 13 residues. This chain's CDR3 is CASSNTGVAEAFF. CDR3 bases: TGTGCCAGCAGCAACACAGGGGTAGCTGAAGCTTTCTTT.